A single sample is the source of the 27 T cell receptor beta chains below, sequenced in a study of T cell changes during pregnancy in multiple sclerosis. TCRdb's table, derived via immunoSEQ multiplex PCR, lists solely in-frame clones and lacks some. The table records about 30,000 clones, more than 75% of them present only once. This material consisted of CD4+ T cells from peripheral blood mononuclear cells, taken in the second trimester of pregnancy. These receptors were collected from a female donor in good health, enrolled as a control in a pregnancy study.

The chain recombines TRBV9 with TRBJ2-5, with a possible D match to TRBD1 (6 bases). The CDR3 runs 17 residues. Germline V lookup: CDR1 SGDLS, CDR2 YYNGEE. Trimming removed 0 bases at V and 5 bases at J, with 20 bases between. As DNA, the CDR3 is TGTGCCAGCAGCGTAGGAGGGGGAACCCTCCCCGGGGAGACCCAGTACTTC. It codes for CASSVGGGTLPGETQYF. Full variable domain (outside the CDR3, taken from reference TRBV9 and TRBJ2-5): DSGVTQTPKHLITATGQRVTLRCSPRSGDLSVYWYQQSLDQGLQFLIQYYNGEERAKGNILERFSAQQFPDLHSELNLSSLELGDSALYFCASSVGGGTLPGETQYFGPGTRLLVL.

The chain carries TRBV18 and TRBJ1-1, with 11 bases aligning to TRBD1. This CDR3 has 14 amino acids. Per germline, CDR1 KGHSH and CDR2 LQKENI. Trimming removed 4 bases from V and 5 bases from J; junction bases left unmatched: 3. The CDR3 loop reads CASSLRDRGTEAFF. CDR3 bases: TGTGCCAGCTCACTCCGGGACAGGGGGACTGAAGCTTTCTTT.

This clone was observed a few times. The chain uses TRBV29-1 and TRBJ1-1; maybe TRBD1 (5 bases). V was clipped by 5 bases and J by 3 bases, with 19 bases between them. Germline V CDR1 and CDR2: SQVTM, ANQGSEA. This CDR3 region has 15 residues. CDR3 in DNA: TGCAGCGTTTTTCGGACGGGAGGAGGGGACACTGAAGCTTTCTTT. Amino acids: CSVFRTGGGDTEAFF.

The chain uses TRBV7-2 and TRBJ1-5, with TRBD1 as a possible D gene (6 bases). The CDR3 spans 15 residues. Germline V gene data show CDR1 as SGHTA and CDR2 as FQGNSA. The germline V and J ends were trimmed by 1 base and 7 bases, with 14 bases remaining between them. The CDR3, as DNA: TGTGCCAGCAGCTTAGTACAGGGTCCGTGGCAGCCCCAGCATTTT. Translation: CASSLVQGPWQPQHF. Combining the CDR3 with reference TRBV7-2 and TRBJ1-5 gives the whole variable domain GAGVSQSPSNKVTEKGKDVELRCDPISGHTALYWYRQSLGQGLEFLIYFQGNSAPDKSGLPSDRFSAERTGGSVSTLTIQRTQQEDSAVYLCASSLVQGPWQPQHFGDGTRLSIL.

The rearrangement uses TRBV5-1 and TRBJ2-1; 9 bases are shared with TRBD2. Germline CDR1 reads SGHRS; CDR2 reads YFSETQ. This CDR3 is built from 18 residues. J lost 7 bases, V lost 0 bases, and 14 bases had no gene match. Written as DNA, the CDR3 is TGCGCCAGCAGCTTGGGGACGAGGGCGGGAGGGCTAGAGAATGAGCAGTTCTTC. Its translation is CASSLGTRAGGLENEQFF.

The rearrangement uses TRBV7-8 and TRBJ2-1; D remains ambiguous. Looked up from germline, CDR1 is SGHVS and CDR2 is FQNEAQ. The CDR3 runs 17 residues. V shed 2 bases and J shed 0 bases, with 14 bases lying between them. The CDR3 region is CASSLLGVALSYNEQFF. The CDR3, as DNA: TGTGCCAGCAGCTTACTTGGAGTGGCCCTCTCCTACAATGAGCAGTTCTTC.

V gene TRBV11-3 combines with J gene TRBJ2-5; TRBD1 agrees at 12 bases. This CDR3 spans 15 amino acids. Germline CDR1 reads SGHNT; CDR2 reads YENEEA. The V and J ends lost 5 bases and 4 bases, in that order; junction bases with no gene match: 5. This CDR3 is CASSPGTGGLETQYF. The CDR3 DNA follows: TGTGCCAGCAGCCCCGGGACAGGGGGCTTAGAGACCCAGTACTTC.

The chain joins TRBV6-5 to TRBJ2-5; D might be TRBD1 (5 bases). The germline V gene encodes CDR1 MNHEY and CDR2 SVGAGI. Trimming removed 6 bases at V and 2 bases at J, with 7 bases between. The CDR3 runs to 12 residues. CDR3 amino acids: CASRSGQETQYF. CDR3 DNA sequence: TGTGCCAGCAGGTCAGGGCAAGAGACCCAGTACTTC.

The chain couples TRBV29-1 to TRBJ2-7; 13 bases match TRBD2. This CDR3 spans 14 amino acids. Trimming removed 6 bases from V and 7 bases from J; junction bases left unmatched: 9. Germline V lookup: CDR1 SQVTM, CDR2 ANQGSEA. As DNA, the CDR3 is TGCAGCGTAAAGGGACTAGCGGGACAGGGAGAGCAGTACTTC. Protein product: CSVKGLAGQGEQYF.

V usage is TRBV10-3 and J usage is TRBJ1-6; D unresolved. Trimming took 4 bases from V and 8 from J, leaving 12 bases between them. Germline loops: CDR1 ENHRY, CDR2 SYGVKD. The CDR3 runs 14 residues. The CDR3 reads CAISGEVVDSPLHF. The DNA for the CDR3 is TGTGCCATCAGTGGGGAGGTGGTAGATTCACCCCTCCACTTT.

This CDR3 reads CASSRTGLNAELFF. The CDR3 DNA reads as TGTGCCAGCAGTCGGACAGGGTTAAATGCGGAACTGTTTTTT. J is TRBJ1-4 and V is TRBV14, with 8 bases fitting TRBD1. Trimming took 6 bases from V and 12 from J; bases not matched to a gene: 12. The CDR3 is made up of 14 amino acids. CDR1 is SGHDN and CDR2 is FVKESK in the germline V gene.

Points on this clone: The same CDR3 also results from other DNA sequences found in this sample. The chain links TRBV18 to TRBJ2-7; 11 bases align to TRBD2. The CDR3 loop spans 15 amino acids. The V segment lost 3 bases and the J segment 2 bases; nucleotides outside the gene matches: 3. Germline-derived CDR1 and CDR2 are KGHSH and LQKENI. CDR3 nucleotide sequence: TGTGCCAGCTCACCCGGGACTAGCGGTACCTACGAGCAGTACTTC. Protein product: CASSPGTSGTYEQYF.

This clone was observed a handful of times. This chain uses TRBV6-1 with TRBJ1-1, with D possibly TRBD1 on 5 matching bases. The CDR3 contains 12 residues. Germline CDR1 is MNHNS and CDR2 is SASEGT. V was shortened by 4 bases and J by 6 bases, with 9 bases between the two germline ends. CDR3 in DNA: TGTGCCAGCAGTGGGGCAGGGTCTGAAGCTTTCTTT. This translates into CASSGAGSEAFF.

The chain joins TRBV5-1 to TRBJ2-1; tentatively, D is TRBD2 (6 bases). Germline V gene sequence: CDR1 SGHRS, CDR2 YFSETQ. With 5 bases removed from V and 0 bases from J, the gap between germline ends came to 15 bases. The CDR3 has 16 amino acids. Here the CDR3 DNA reads TGCGCCAGCAGTTCCCGGGGGAGTAGCTCCTACAATGAGCAGTTCTTC. It encodes CASSSRGSSSYNEQFF.

The chain uses TRBV6-1 and TRBJ2-7; unclear D gene. V lost 6 bases and J 3 bases, leaving 15 bases between the germline ends. There are 14 residues in the CDR3. Germline V gene lookup returns CDR1 MNHNS and CDR2 SASEGT. CDR3 loop: CASRDTNSLYEQYF. CDR3 coding DNA: TGTGCCAGCAGAGACACCAACAGCCTCTACGAGCAGTACTTC.

This clone was counted a few times. J is TRBJ1-4 and V is TRBV6-1; 9 nucleotides align to TRBD1. Germline loops: CDR1 MNHNS, CDR2 SASEGT. Trimming cost V 6 bases and J 8 bases; bases outside gene matches: 10. The CDR3 extends over 15 amino acids. This chain's CDR3 is CASRHTGGGGEKLFF. The CDR3 DNA sequence: TGTGCCAGCAGACATACAGGGGGCGGGGGGGAAAAACTGTTTTTT.

This rearrangement joins TRBV5-1 to TRBJ2-1; 10 positions agree with TRBD2. The CDR3 is 16 amino acids. Unmatched junction bases numbered 4, after V lost 0 bases and J lost 4 bases. Germline V gene data show CDR1 as SGHRS and CDR2 as YFSETQ. The DNA for the CDR3 is TGCGCCAGCAGCTTGGCCGCACTAGCGGGGTACAATGAGCAGTTCTTC. It yields the protein CASSLAALAGYNEQFF.

This chain uses TRBV5-1 with TRBJ2-7; possibly TRBD1 for D (5 bases). The V and J ends lost 3 bases and 7 bases respectively, with 11 bases between them. Looked up from germline, CDR1 is SGHRS and CDR2 is YFSETQ. This CDR3 region has 12 residues. CDR3 sequence: CASSSQGVEQYF. CDR3 nucleotide sequence: TGCGCCAGCAGCTCCCAAGGGGTGGAGCAGTACTTC. Based on the CDR3 plus reference TRBV5-1 and TRBJ2-7, the full variable domain is KAGVTQTPRYLIKTRGQQVTLSCSPISGHRSVSWYQQTPGQGLQFLFEYFSETQRNKGNFPGRFSGRQFSNSRSEMNVSTLELGDSALYLCASSSQGVEQYFGPGTRLTVT.

The chain couples TRBV5-1 to TRBJ1-2; possible D gene TRBD1, 5 bases. The CDR3 runs 13 residues. In germline, CDR1 is SGHRS, CDR2 YFSETQ. The ends were cut back, 0 bases at V and 5 bases at J, with 8 bases in the middle. The CDR3 region is CASSLAREYGYTF. The CDR3 coding sequence is TGCGCCAGCAGCTTGGCCAGGGAATATGGCTACACCTTC.

V usage is TRBV6-5 and J usage is TRBJ1-2, with 8 bases fitting TRBD1. Germline values: CDR1 MNHEY, CDR2 SVGAGI. This CDR3 contains 15 residues. The V gene end was trimmed by 2 bases and the J gene end by 5 bases; junction bases not matched to a gene: 7. In DNA, the CDR3 is TGTGCCAGCAGTTACGGACAGGGAAGTTGGTATGGCTACACCTTC. It encodes CASSYGQGSWYGYTF.

The J gene is TRBJ1-3, the V gene TRBV11-2, with D maybe TRBD1 (5 bases). From germline, CDR1 is SGHAT and CDR2 FQNNGV. This CDR3 is built from 14 residues. V lost 2 bases to trimming and J lost 4 bases, with 9 bases between them. The CDR3 DNA reads as TGTGCCAGCAGCTTATCGACAGCGGGAAACACCATATATTTT. This sequence encodes CASSLSTAGNTIYF. The full variable domain, completed using reference TRBV11-2 and TRBJ1-3, is EAGVAQSPRYKIIEKRQSVAFWCNPISGHATLYWYQQILGQGPKLLIQFQNNGVVDDSQLPKDRFSAERLKGVDSTLKIQPAKLEDSAVYLCASSLSTAGNTIYFGEGSWLTVV.

The chain uses TRBV5-1 and TRBJ2-2; 9 bases agree with TRBD2. CDR3 length: 16 residues. CDR1 is SGHRS, CDR2 YFSETQ, per germline. The V and J ends lost 4 bases and 0 bases, in that order; junction bases with no gene match: 4. The CDR3 DNA reads as TGCGCCAGCAGCCCCGGACTAGCGCCGAACACCGGGGAGCTGTTTTTT. Its protein is CASSPGLAPNTGELFF. Full variable domain (remainder filled in from reference TRBV5-1 and TRBJ2-2): KAGVTQTPRYLIKTRGQQVTLSCSPISGHRSVSWYQQTPGQGLQFLFEYFSETQRNKGNFPGRFSGRQFSNSRSEMNVSTLELGDSALYLCASSPGLAPNTGELFFGEGSRLTVL.

Here the CDR3 reads CASSLIAGGSEQYF. The CDR3 bases are TGTGCCAGCAGCTTAATAGCGGGAGGGAGCGAGCAGTACTTC. This chain joins TRBV7-7 and TRBJ2-7; 11 nucleotides line up with TRBD2. Germline assignment: CDR1 SSHAT and CDR2 FNYEAQ (reference sequence). V shed 2 bases and J 6 bases; nucleotides not matched to a gene: 3. This CDR3 contains 14 residues.

The chain is built from TRBV6-1 and TRBJ2-7, with 11 bases matching TRBD2. The V segment lost 8 bases and the J segment 2 bases; nucleotides outside the gene matches: 8. CDR1 and CDR2 from the germline V gene are MNHNS and SASEGT. The CDR3 spans 15 residues. The CDR3 protein is CASERLAGPPYEQYF. CDR3 nucleotides: TGTGCCAGCGAGAGACTAGCGGGGCCTCCCTACGAGCAGTACTTC.

J is TRBJ2-2 and V is TRBV6-1; D is unresolved. The CDR3 loop spans 13 amino acids. With 7 bases removed from V and 3 bases from J, the gap between germline ends came to 9 bases. Germline V gene lookup returns CDR1 MNHNS and CDR2 SASEGT. The CDR3 DNA sequence: TGTGCCAGCACGCCGGTCGACACCGGGGAGCTGTTTTTT. This sequence encodes CASTPVDTGELFF.

J is TRBJ1-1 and V is TRBV30; tentatively, D is TRBD1 (5 bases). CDR1 GTSNPN and CDR2 SVGIG come from the germline V gene (reference sequence). The length of the CDR3 is 14 residues. Trimming stripped 0 bases from V and 5 bases from J, with 13 bases between. CDR3 residues: CAWSVLTRGTEAFF. Here the CDR3 DNA reads TGTGCCTGGAGTGTTCTGACAAGGGGAACTGAAGCTTTCTTT.

This clone was counted once. This sequence joins TRBV28 and TRBJ2-7, with 7 bases that match TRBD2. Germline CDR1 reads MDHEN; CDR2 reads SYDVKM. The CDR3 sequence is 13 residues long. The junction had 1 base not matched to a gene; V was cut back by 2 bases and J by 3 bases. The CDR3 protein is CASSLAGVYEQYF. The CDR3 bases are TGTGCCAGCAGTTTAGCGGGGGTCTACGAGCAGTACTTC.